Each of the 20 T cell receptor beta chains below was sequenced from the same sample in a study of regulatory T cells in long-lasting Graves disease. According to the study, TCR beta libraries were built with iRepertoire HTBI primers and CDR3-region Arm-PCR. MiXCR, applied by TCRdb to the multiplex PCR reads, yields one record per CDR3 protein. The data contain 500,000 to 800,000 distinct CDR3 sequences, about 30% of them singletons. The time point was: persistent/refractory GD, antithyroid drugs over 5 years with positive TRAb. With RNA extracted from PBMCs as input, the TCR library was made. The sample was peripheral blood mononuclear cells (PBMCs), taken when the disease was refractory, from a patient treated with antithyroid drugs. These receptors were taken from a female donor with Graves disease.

The CDR3 loop is CASSYSLAGTNTGELFF. The CDR3 region has the DNA TGTGCCAGCAGTTACTCGTTAGCGGGTACGAACACCGGGGAGCTGTTTTTT. J is TRBJ2-2 and V is TRBV6-6; 7 bases map to TRBD2. The germline CDR1 and CDR2 sequences are MNHNY and SVGAGI (reference sequence). Losses at the gene ends were 0 bases for V and 0 bases for J; bases not matched to a gene: 4. This CDR3 has 17 amino acids.

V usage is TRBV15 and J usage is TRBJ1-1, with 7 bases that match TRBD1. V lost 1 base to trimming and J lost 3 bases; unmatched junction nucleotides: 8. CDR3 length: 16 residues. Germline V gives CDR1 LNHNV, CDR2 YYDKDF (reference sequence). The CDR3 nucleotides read TGTGCCACCAGCAGAGCGGGCGGCAGGGGGTACACTGAAGCTTTCTTT. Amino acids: CATSRAGGRGYTEAFF.

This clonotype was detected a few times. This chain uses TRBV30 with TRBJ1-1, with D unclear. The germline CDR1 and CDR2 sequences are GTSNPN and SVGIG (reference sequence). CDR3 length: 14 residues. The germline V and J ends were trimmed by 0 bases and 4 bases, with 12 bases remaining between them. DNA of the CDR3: TGTGCCTGGAGTGTACTAAGTCCGGGCACTGAAGCTTTCTTT. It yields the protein CAWSVLSPGTEAFF.

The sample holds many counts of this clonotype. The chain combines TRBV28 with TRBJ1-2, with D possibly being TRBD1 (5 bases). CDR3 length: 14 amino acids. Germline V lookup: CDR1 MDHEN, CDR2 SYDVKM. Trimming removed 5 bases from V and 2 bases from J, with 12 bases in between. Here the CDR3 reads CASSPRWDNYGYTF. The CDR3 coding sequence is TGTGCCAGCAGTCCCAGGTGGGACAACTATGGCTACACCTTC.

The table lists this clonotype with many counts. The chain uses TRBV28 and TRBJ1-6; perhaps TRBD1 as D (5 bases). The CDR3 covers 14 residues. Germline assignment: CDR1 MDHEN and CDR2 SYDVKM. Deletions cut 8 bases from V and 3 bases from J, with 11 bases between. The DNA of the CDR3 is TGTGCCAGCGCGCTGGGGGACTATAATTCACCCCTCCACTTT. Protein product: CASALGDYNSPLHF.

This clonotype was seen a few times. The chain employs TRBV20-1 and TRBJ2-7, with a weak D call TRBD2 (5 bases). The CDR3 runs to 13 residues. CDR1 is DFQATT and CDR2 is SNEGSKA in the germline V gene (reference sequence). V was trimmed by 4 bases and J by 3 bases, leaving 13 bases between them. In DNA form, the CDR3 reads TGCAGTGCTACCGGCACGAGGGTCTACGAGCAGTACTTC. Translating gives CSATGTRVYEQYF.

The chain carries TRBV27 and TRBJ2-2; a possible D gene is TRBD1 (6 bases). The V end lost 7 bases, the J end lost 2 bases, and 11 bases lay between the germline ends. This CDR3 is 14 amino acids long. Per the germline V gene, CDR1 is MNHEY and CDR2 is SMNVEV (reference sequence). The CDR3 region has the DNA TGTGCCAGCAACCTACAGGGAAACACCGGGGAGCTGTTTTTT. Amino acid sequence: CASNLQGNTGELFF.

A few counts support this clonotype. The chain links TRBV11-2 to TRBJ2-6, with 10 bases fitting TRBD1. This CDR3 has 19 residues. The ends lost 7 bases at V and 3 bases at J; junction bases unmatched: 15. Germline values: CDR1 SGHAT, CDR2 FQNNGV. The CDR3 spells CASTKRRDRGLVGANVLTF. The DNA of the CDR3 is TGTGCCAGCACAAAACGTCGGGACAGGGGTTTGGTTGGGGCCAACGTCCTGACTTTC.

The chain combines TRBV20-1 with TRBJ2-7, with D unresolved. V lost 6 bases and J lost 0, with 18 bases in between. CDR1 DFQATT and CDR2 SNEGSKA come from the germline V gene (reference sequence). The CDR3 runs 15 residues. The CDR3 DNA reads TGCAGTGCCTCCTCCGGCAGCAAGGTCTCCTACGAGCAGTACTTC. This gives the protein CSASSGSKVSYEQYF.

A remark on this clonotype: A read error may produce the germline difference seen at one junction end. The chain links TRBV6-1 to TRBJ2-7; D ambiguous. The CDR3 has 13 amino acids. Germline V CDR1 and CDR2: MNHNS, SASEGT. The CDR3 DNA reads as TGTGTCAGCAGTGGATCAGTCACGGGCGAGCAGTACTTC. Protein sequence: CVSSGSVTGEQYF.

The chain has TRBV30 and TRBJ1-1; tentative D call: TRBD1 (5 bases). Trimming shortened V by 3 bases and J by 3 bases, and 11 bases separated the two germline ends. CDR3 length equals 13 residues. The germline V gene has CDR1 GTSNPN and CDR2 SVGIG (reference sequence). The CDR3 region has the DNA TGTGCCTGGAGCTCGGGGGATCACACTGAAGCTTTCTTT. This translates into CAWSSGDHTEAFF.

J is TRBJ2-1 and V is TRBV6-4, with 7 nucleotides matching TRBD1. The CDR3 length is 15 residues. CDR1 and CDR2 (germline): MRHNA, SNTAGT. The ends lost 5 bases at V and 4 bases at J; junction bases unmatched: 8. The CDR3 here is CASSSTGEGYNEQFF. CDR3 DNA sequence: TGTGCCAGCAGTTCTACAGGGGAAGGGTACAATGAGCAGTTCTTC.

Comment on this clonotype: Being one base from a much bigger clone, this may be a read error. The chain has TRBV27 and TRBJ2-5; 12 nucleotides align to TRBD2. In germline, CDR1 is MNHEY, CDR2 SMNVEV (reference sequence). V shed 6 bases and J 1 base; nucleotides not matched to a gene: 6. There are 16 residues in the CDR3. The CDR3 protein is CASRPGTSGFQETQYF. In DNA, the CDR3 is TGTGCCAGCAGACCCGGGACTAGCGGGTTCCAAGAGACCCAGTACTTC.

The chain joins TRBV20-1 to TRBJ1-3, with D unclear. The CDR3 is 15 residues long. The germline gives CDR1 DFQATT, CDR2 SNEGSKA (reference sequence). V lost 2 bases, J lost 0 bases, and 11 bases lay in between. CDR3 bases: TGCAGTGCTAGAAAGAATTCCCCCTCTGGAAACACCATATATTTT. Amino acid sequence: CSARKNSPSGNTIYF.

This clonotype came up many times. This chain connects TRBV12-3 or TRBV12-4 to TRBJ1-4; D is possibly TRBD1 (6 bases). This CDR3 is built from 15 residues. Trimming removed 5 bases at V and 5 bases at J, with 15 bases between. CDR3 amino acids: CASSPDTGYNEKLFF. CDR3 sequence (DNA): TGTGCCAGCAGTCCCGACACAGGGTACAATGAAAAACTGTTTTTT.

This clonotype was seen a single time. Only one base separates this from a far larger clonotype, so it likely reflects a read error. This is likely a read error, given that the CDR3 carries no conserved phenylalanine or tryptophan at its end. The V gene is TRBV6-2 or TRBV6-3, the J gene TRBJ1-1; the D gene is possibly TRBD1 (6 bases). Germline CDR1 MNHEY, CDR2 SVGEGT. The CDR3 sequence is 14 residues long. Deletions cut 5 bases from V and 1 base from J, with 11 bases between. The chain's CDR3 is CASSLSTGNTEAFL. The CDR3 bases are TGTGCCAGCAGTCTCTCGACAGGGAACACTGAAGCTTTCCTT.

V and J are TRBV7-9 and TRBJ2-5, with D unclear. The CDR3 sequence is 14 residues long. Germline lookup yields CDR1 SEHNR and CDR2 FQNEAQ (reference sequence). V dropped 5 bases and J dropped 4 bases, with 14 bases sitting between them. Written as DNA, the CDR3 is TGTGCCAGCAGCGTAAACTTCGTTGGAGAGACCCAGTACTTC. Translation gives CASSVNFVGETQYF.

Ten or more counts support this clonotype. CDR3 bases: TGTGCCAGCAGCCCTACTCCCACGGCGGGATTGGCCCCGGAGCAGTACTTC. This sequence encodes CASSPTPTAGLAPEQYF. J is TRBJ2-7 and V is TRBV11-2, with TRBD2 as a possible D gene (6 bases). Looked up from germline, CDR1 is SGHAT and CDR2 is FQNNGV. This CDR3 has 17 residues. V lost 5 bases, J lost 7 bases, and 27 bases lay in between.

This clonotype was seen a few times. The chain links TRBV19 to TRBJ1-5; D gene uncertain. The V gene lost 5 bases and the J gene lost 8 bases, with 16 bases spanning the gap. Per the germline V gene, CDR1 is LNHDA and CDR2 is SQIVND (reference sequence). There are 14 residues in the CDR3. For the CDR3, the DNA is TGTGCCAGTAGTCCCGACATAACCGGTAAGCCCCAGCATTTT. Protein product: CASSPDITGKPQHF.

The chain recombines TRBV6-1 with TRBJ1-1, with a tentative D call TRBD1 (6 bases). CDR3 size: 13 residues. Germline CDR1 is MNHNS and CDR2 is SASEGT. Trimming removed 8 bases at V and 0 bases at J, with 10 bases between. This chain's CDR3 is CASQGRMNTEAFF. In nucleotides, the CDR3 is TGTGCCAGCCAGGGGCGGATGAACACTGAAGCTTTCTTT.